Below are 21 T cell receptor beta chains sequenced from a single sample in a study of blood T cell dynamics during melanoma immunotherapy (dated by TCRdb to 2020 to 2022). The sample's time point label is to be understood as: week 3, after first cycle of checkpoint inhibitor. Library creation used the immunoSEQ multiplex PCR assay. As stored in TCRdb, this immuneACCESS dataset retains in-frame rearrangements with V and J assigned. A fraction of the clones does not appear; measured against another copy, unresolved V genes explain less than half of the discrepancy, and the remainder lacks a known reason. The sample table lists about 5,900 clones, about 86% of them with a count of one. Around a tenth of the sample lies in the top ten. This specimen was blood, taken from a patient treated with checkpoint blockade. The receptors originated from a human donor with melanoma.

The rearrangement links TRBV6-1 to TRBJ1-2; 9 bases map to TRBD1. The germline CDR1 and CDR2 sequences are MNHNS and SASEGT. The CDR3 totals 14 residues. V was pared by 6 bases and J by 8 bases, with 10 bases of the junction left unmatched. The CDR3 here is CASRSLDRGRGYTF. CDR3 in DNA: TGTGCCAGCAGGAGCCTGGACAGGGGCCGGGGCTACACCTTC.

This clone was observed a few times. This chain uses TRBV6-5 with TRBJ1-1, with D hard to call. This CDR3 is built from 11 residues. Deletions cut 4 bases from V and 11 bases from J, with 11 bases between. Germline values: CDR1 MNHEY, CDR2 SVGAGI. DNA for the CDR3: TGTGCCAGCAGTTCCCCCGTCTCGGCTTTCTTT. Translated: CASSSPVSAFF.

This clone turned up a few times. V gene TRBV19 combines with J gene TRBJ2-7, with 11 nucleotides matching TRBD1. This CDR3 has 15 amino acids. CDR1 and CDR2 from the germline V gene are LNHDA and SQIVND (reference sequence). V trimming: 1 base; J trimming: 3 bases; junction bases outside the gene matches: 2. The CDR3 DNA is TGTGCCAGTAGTATAGGAGGGACAGGGGGCTACGAGCAGTACTTC. It specifies CASSIGGTGGYEQYF.

The V call is TRBV18, the J call TRBJ2-7; 9 nucleotides agree with TRBD1. The junction had 7 bases not matched to a gene; V was cut back by 4 bases and J by 3 bases. CDR3 length: 15 residues. Germline loops: CDR1 KGHSH, CDR2 LQKENI. CDR3 nucleotide sequence: TGTGCCAGCTCACAGAAACGGACAGGGGACTACGAGCAGTACTTC. It specifies CASSQKRTGDYEQYF. The variable domain in full, completed from reference TRBV18 and TRBJ2-7, reads NAGVMQNPRHLVRRRGQEARLRCSPMKGHSHVYWYRQLPEEGLKFMVYLQKENIIDESGMPKERFSAEFPKEGPSILRIQQVVRGDSAAYFCASSQKRTGDYEQYFGPGTRLTVT.

This rearrangement joins TRBV10-2 to TRBJ1-2; 11 bases line up with TRBD1. This CDR3 comprises 15 residues. Germline V gives CDR1 WSHSY, CDR2 SAAADI. J lost 5 bases, V lost 3 bases, and 5 bases had no gene match. The CDR3 DNA is TGCGCCAGCAGTGACCGGGACAGGGGGTTATATGGCTACACCTTC. Its protein product is CASSDRDRGLYGYTF.

The chain carries TRBV5-4 and TRBJ2-7; 10 bases align to TRBD2. The V and J ends lost 2 bases and 7 bases, in that order; junction bases with no gene match: 9. Germline CDR1 SGHNT, CDR2 YYREEE (reference sequence). There are 15 residues in the CDR3. The CDR3 nucleotides are TGTGCCAGCAGCTTTTCTAGCGGGGGCCCTTTGGAGCAGTACTTC. Residues: CASSFSSGGPLEQYF.

This clone has more than one count but fewer than ten. This chain uses TRBV4-2 with TRBJ2-7; D perhaps matches TRBD2 (5 bases). The V gene lost 3 bases and the J gene lost 0 bases, with 21 bases spanning the gap. Germline-derived CDR1 and CDR2 are LGHNA and YNFKEQ. The CDR3 has 18 amino acids. The CDR3 here is CASSHPTSGGPSSYEQYF. The CDR3 DNA follows: TGTGCCAGCAGCCACCCAACCTCCGGCGGGCCCAGCTCCTACGAGCAGTACTTC.

For the CDR3, the DNA is TGTGCCAGCAGCCAAGATTTGAACACTCTAAACACCATATATTTT. This gives the protein CASSQDLNTLNTIYF. This chain links TRBV4-2 with TRBJ1-3; no reliable D call. Between the trimmed V and J ends, which lost 0 bases and 6 bases, there was a span of 12 bases. This CDR3 has 15 residues. The germline CDR1 and CDR2 sequences are LGHNA and YNFKEQ.

The rearrangement joins TRBV5-1 to TRBJ1-1, with 7 bases matching TRBD1. This CDR3 is built from 14 residues. V gave up 5 bases and J gave up 6 bases; unmatched junction bases: 10. The germline gives CDR1 SGHRS, CDR2 YFSETQ. The DNA for the CDR3 is TGCGCCAGCAGTTCCAAAGGGGGCGCGGCTGAAGCTTTCTTT. Its translation: CASSSKGGAAEAFF.

The J gene is TRBJ1-2, the V gene TRBV29-1; D unclear. CDR1 and CDR2 from the germline V gene are SQVTM and ANQGSEA. The CDR3 runs 12 residues. The V gene lost 2 bases and the J gene lost 5 bases, with 9 bases spanning the gap. The CDR3 coding sequence is TGCAGCGTTGAATTTAGCGTGTATGGCTACACCTTC. Residues: CSVEFSVYGYTF.

The chain joins TRBV6-1 to TRBJ2-7; D assignment may be TRBD1 or TRBD2 (5 bases each). With 4 bases removed from V and 0 bases from J, the gap between germline ends came to 13 bases. CDR3 length equals 15 residues. Germline V gene data show CDR1 as MNHNS and CDR2 as SASEGT. The CDR3 DNA is TGTGCCAGCAGTGCCATACGGGACGGCTCCTACGAGCAGTACTTC. Translated: CASSAIRDGSYEQYF.

This sequence joins TRBV5-1 and TRBJ1-6; D is unresolved. The V gene's germline CDR1 is SGHRS and CDR2 YFSETQ. Trimming pared 4 bases from V and 7 bases from J, leaving 12 bases between. The CDR3 length is 14 residues. The CDR3 is CASSPTAENSPLHF. CDR3 DNA: TGCGCCAGCAGCCCGACCGCCGAGAATTCACCCCTCCACTTT. The whole variable domain, remainder taken from reference TRBV5-1 and TRBJ1-6, is KAGVTQTPRYLIKTRGQQVTLSCSPISGHRSVSWYQQTPGQGLQFLFEYFSETQRNKGNFPGRFSGRQFSNSRSEMNVSTLELGDSALYLCASSPTAENSPLHFGNGTRLTVT.

The chain employs TRBV11-2 and TRBJ1-2; D possibly corresponds to TRBD1 (6 bases). CDR1 SGHAT and CDR2 FQNNGV come from the germline V gene. The CDR3 runs 11 residues. The V end was cut by 5 bases, the J end by 9 bases, with 10 bases between. For the CDR3, the DNA is TGTGCCAGCAGCGCCGGACAGAGCTACACCTTC. Its translation is CASSAGQSYTF.

In its sample, this clone was seen a few times. The chain carries TRBV7-8 and TRBJ1-6; a possible D gene is TRBD1 (5 bases). Trimming took off 0 bases at V and 5 bases at J, with 14 bases between the two ends. Germline values: CDR1 SGHVS, CDR2 FQNEAQ. The CDR3 is 17 amino acids. The CDR3, as DNA: TGTGCCAGCAGCTTAGCGACGGGGACGGGAAATAATTCACCCCTCCACTTT. Protein: CASSLATGTGNNSPLHF.

The V and J genes are TRBV5-1 and TRBJ2-1; no clear D gene. CDR3 length equals 11 residues. Trimming pared 3 bases from V and 4 bases from J, leaving 2 bases between. Germline V gene sequence: CDR1 SGHRS, CDR2 YFSETQ. The CDR3 region has the DNA TGCGCCAGCAGCTCTTACAATGAGCAGTTCTTC. Protein product: CASSSYNEQFF.

Only one count was recorded for this clone. The chain uses TRBV5-1 and TRBJ2-1, with D possibly TRBD2 on 7 matching bases. The CDR3 is 15 amino acids. CDR1 and CDR2 (germline): SGHRS, YFSETQ. V lost 0 bases, J lost 4 bases, and 11 bases lay in between. DNA for the CDR3: TGCGCCAGCAGCTTGGCAGGGGAGGGTTACAATGAGCAGTTCTTC. Its translation is CASSLAGEGYNEQFF.

The CDR3 loop is CASSLASAQPYEQYF. The CDR3 coding sequence is TGCGCCAGCAGCTTGGCCAGCGCACAACCCTACGAGCAGTACTTC. V and J are TRBV5-1 and TRBJ2-7; no clear D. From germline, CDR1 is SGHRS and CDR2 YFSETQ. The V end lost 0 bases, the J end lost 2 bases, and 12 bases lay between the germline ends. The length of the CDR3 is 15 residues.

This clone was detected a few times. The sample has other DNA sequences that encode this CDR3 too. The chain recombines TRBV4-2 with TRBJ2-7; no reliable D call. V lost 1 base to trimming and J lost 4 bases, with 5 bases between them. This CDR3 has 12 residues. Germline assignment: CDR1 LGHNA and CDR2 YNFKEQ. CDR3: CASSQGPYEQYF. The CDR3 coding sequence is TGTGCCAGCAGCCAAGGCCCTTACGAGCAGTACTTC.

The V call is TRBV4-1, the J call TRBJ1-2; D unclear. V was shortened by 0 bases and J by 7 bases, with 9 bases between the two germline ends. The V gene's germline CDR1 is MGHRA and CDR2 YSYEKL. The CDR3 extends over 13 amino acids. The CDR3 loop is CASSQDPLAGYTF. In DNA form, the CDR3 reads TGCGCCAGCAGCCAAGATCCATTGGCTGGCTACACCTTC.

V and J are TRBV6-4 and TRBJ1-1, with 9 nucleotides matching TRBD1. V trimming: 6 bases; J trimming: 1 base; junction bases outside the gene matches: 3. The germline CDR1 and CDR2 sequences are MRHNA and SNTAGT. This CDR3 region has 14 residues. Written as DNA, the CDR3 is TGTGCCAGCAGAGGGACAGGGAGGAACACTGAAGCTTTCTTT. Translation: CASRGTGRNTEAFF.

The rearrangement uses TRBV11-1 and TRBJ1-1; D call uncertain. Trimming removed 1 base from V and 5 bases from J, with 11 bases in between. Germline V gene sequence: CDR1 SGHAT, CDR2 FQDESV (reference sequence). This CDR3 is 14 amino acids long. The CDR3 spells CASSLGLRGTEAFF. CDR3 nucleotides: TGTGCCAGCAGCTTAGGACTACGGGGTACTGAAGCTTTCTTT. The complete variable domain, with remaining parts taken from reference TRBV11-1 and TRBJ1-1, reads EAEVAQSPRYKITEKSQAVAFWCDPISGHATLYWYRQILGQGPELLVQFQDESVVDDSQLPKDRFSAERLKGVDSTLKIQPAELGDSAMYLCASSLGLRGTEAFFGQGTRLTVV.